The source of this TCR beta chain is a study of blood T cell repertoires in COVID-19. Whole-study context: Sources were T cells, B-cell-depleted T cells, or PBMCs; the material itself was cDNA or gDNA.

Only in-frame clones appear in the TCRdb table, and some are missing; sequencing was by immunoSEQ multiplex PCR. The sample includes roughly 66,000 clones, 90% to 95% of them seen just once. Germline V gives CDR1 LNHDA, CDR2 SQIVND (reference sequence). The CDR3 totals 15 residues. V lost 5 bases, J lost 7 bases, and 11 bases stayed unmatched. V and J are TRBV19 and TRBJ1-2, with 9 bases fitting TRBD1. The sample consisted of peripheral blood. The source is a human donor in a cohort sampled during active COVID-19. CDR3 amino acids: CASSFRTGVGGGYTF. In DNA form, the CDR3 reads TGTGCCAGTAGTTTCCGGACAGGGGTGGGAGGTGGCTACACCTTC. Drawing the rest from reference TRBV19 and TRBJ1-2, the complete variable domain is DGGITQSPKYLFRKEGQNVTLSCEQNLNHDAMYWYRQDPGQGLRLIYYSQIVNDFQKGDIAEGYSVSREKKESFPLTVTSAQKNPTAFYLCASSFRTGVGGGYTFGSGTRLTVV.